Below, 32 T cell receptor beta chains from the same sample are listed, as sequenced in a study of CD8+CD57+ T cells in acquired aplastic anemia (dated by TCRdb to the late 2010s). TCRdb names Illumina HiSeq 2000 as the instrument used. TCR beta VDJ combination and CDR3 sequence profiling used genomic DNA as the template. TCRdb trimmed public reads at Q25 via fastp, called clones via MiXCR and kept in-frame beta chains. CDR3 protein sequences are deduplicated, and each keeps its most common genes and DNA. This sample comprises approximately 81,000 distinct CDR3 sequences, approximately 46% of them detected only once. 66% of the sample lies in the top ten. The sequencing input was sorted CD4+, CD8+, or CD8+CD57+ T cells (not recorded which) from PBMCs. Receptor source: a human donor in good health, serving as a control.

This clonotype was recorded once. V usage is TRBV10-1 and J usage is TRBJ2-1; D ambiguous. Germline values: CDR1 WNHNN, CDR2 SYGVQD (reference sequence). The CDR3 is 13 amino acids. Trimming took 5 bases from V and 3 from J, leaving 8 bases between them. The CDR3 loop is CASSLTDYNEQFF. CDR3 nucleotide sequence: TGCGCCAGCAGTCTCACTGACTACAATGAGCAGTTCTTC.

J is TRBJ2-3 and V is TRBV6-1; D may be TRBD2 (6 bases). Trimming took off 7 bases at V and 0 bases at J, with 11 bases between the two ends. This CDR3 contains 14 residues. Germline CDR1 MNHNS, CDR2 SASEGT. CDR3 sequence: CASKTGASTDTQYF. The CDR3 DNA is TGTGCCAGCAAGACGGGAGCAAGCACAGATACGCAGTATTTT.

The chain carries TRBV7-3 and TRBJ2-3; 10 bases fit TRBD1. CDR1 is SGHTA and CDR2 is FQGTGA in the germline V gene. This CDR3 has 15 residues. V was pared by 5 bases and J by 3 bases, with 5 bases of the junction left unmatched. CDR3 sequence reads: CASSPGTGETDTQYF. In DNA form, the CDR3 reads TGTGCCAGCAGCCCAGGGACAGGGGAAACAGATACGCAGTATTTT.

V gene TRBV7-6 combines with J gene TRBJ2-5, with D possibly matching TRBD1 (5 bases). The J call may not be correct, given that the DNA end is closer to TRBJ2-7. The CDR3 totals 13 residues. The germline V gene has CDR1 SGHVS and CDR2 FNYEAQ. The CDR3 nucleotides are TGTGCCAGCAGCCAGACAGATTTCTACGAGCAGTACTTC. Residues: CASSQTDFYEQYF.

The J gene is TRBJ2-7, the V gene TRBV7-9; D gene unclear. Germline loops: CDR1 SEHNR, CDR2 FQNEAQ (reference sequence). The CDR3 covers 13 residues. V was cut by 3 bases and J by 2 bases, with 8 bases left in between. The CDR3 sequence: CASSFPGPYEQYV. The CDR3 DNA reads TGTGCCAGCAGCTTCCCAGGACCCTACGAGCAGTACGTC.

V and J are TRBV24-1 and TRBJ2-1, with no clear D. The V gene's germline CDR1 is KGHDR and CDR2 SFDVKD. V shed 11 bases and J shed 1 base, with 17 bases lying between them. This CDR3 region has 15 residues. The CDR3 protein is CAIKPPGTSYNEQFF. For the CDR3, the DNA is TGTGCCATCAAGCCCCCGGGCACATCCTACAATGAGCAGTTCTTC.

There are many counts of this clonotype. The chain carries TRBV5-5 and TRBJ2-7, with 7 bases that match TRBD2. V gave up 4 bases and J gave up 0 bases; unmatched junction bases: 4. The CDR3 covers 14 residues. Germline V gene data show CDR1 as SGHKS and CDR2 as YYEKEE (reference sequence). The CDR3 sequence is CASSMGGGSYEQYF. The DNA for the CDR3 is TGTGCCAGCAGCATGGGCGGGGGCTCCTACGAGCAGTACTTC.

The DNA of the CDR3 is TGCGCCAGCAGCCAAGAGTGGACTAGCGCAGGCACAGATACGCAGTATTTT. Protein: CASSQEWTSAGTDTQYF. The chain links TRBV4-1 to TRBJ2-3; 9 nucleotides agree with TRBD2. The V segment lost 0 bases and the J segment 1 base; nucleotides outside the gene matches: 5. CDR1 is MGHRA, CDR2 YSYEKL, per germline. This CDR3 comprises 17 residues.

The chain carries TRBV2 and TRBJ2-7, with D hard to call. Trimming took 4 bases from V and 5 from J, leaving 9 bases between them. The CDR3 spans 12 residues. Germline-derived CDR1 and CDR2 are SNHLY and FYNNEI. CDR3 sequence: CASSVSWDEQYF. The CDR3 coding sequence is TGTGCCAGCAGTGTTTCCTGGGACGAGCAGTACTTC. Supplemented by reference TRBV2 and TRBJ2-7, the full variable domain reads EPEVTQTPSHQVTQMGQEVILRCVPISNHLYFYWYRQILGQKVEFLVSFYNNEISEKSEIFDDQFSVERPDGSNFTLKIRSTKLEDSAMYFCASSVSWDEQYFGPGTRLTVT.

Turning to this clonotype: This could be a read error, since a much larger clone is one nucleotide away. V usage is TRBV13 and J usage is TRBJ1-1; D gene ambiguous. CDR1 is PRHDT and CDR2 is FYEKMQ in the germline V gene (reference sequence). This CDR3 has 13 amino acids. The CDR3 nucleotides are TGTACCAGCAGCTTAGGTGCAGACACTGAAGCTTTCTTT. Its protein is CTSSLGADTEAFF.

The CDR3 DNA is TGTGCCAGTAGGCAACAGGGGCATAATTCACCCCTCCACTTT. Translating it yields CASRQQGHNSPLHF. The J gene is TRBJ1-6, the V gene TRBV19; 7 bases are shared with TRBD1. CDR3 length: 14 residues. Germline CDR1 is LNHDA and CDR2 is SQIVND (reference sequence). After removal of 6 bases from V and 5 bases from J, the junction contained 4 bases not matched to a gene.

J is TRBJ2-7 and V is TRBV7-8; D unresolved. Germline CDR1 and CDR2: SGHVS and FQNEAQ. The length of the CDR3 is 15 residues. The V end lost 2 bases, the J end lost 1 base, and 12 bases lay between the germline ends. For the CDR3, the DNA is TGTGCCAGCAGCTTACGGTCAGCCCGGTCCTACGAGCAGTACTTC. This sequence encodes CASSLRSARSYEQYF.

The chain joins TRBV25-1 to TRBJ1-3; no clear D gene. The length of the CDR3 is 15 residues. Germline loops: CDR1 MGHDK, CDR2 SYGVNS. V was trimmed by 4 bases and J by 2 bases, leaving 12 bases between them. CDR3 DNA sequence: TGTGCCAGCAGTGCCACGGGAGGCGCTGGAAACACCATATATTTT. It yields the protein CASSATGGAGNTIYF.

The chain is built from TRBV29-1 and TRBJ1-2; 7 bases fit TRBD1. The junction had 8 bases not matched to a gene; V was cut back by 6 bases and J by 4 bases. Germline CDR1 is SQVTM and CDR2 is ANQGSEA. This CDR3 is 13 amino acids long. CDR3 loop: CSVGQILGYGYTF. The CDR3 DNA sequence: TGCAGCGTGGGACAGATTCTCGGCTATGGCTACACCTTC.

V is TRBV15 and J is TRBJ1-2; D gene unclear. Germline V gives CDR1 LNHNV, CDR2 YYDKDF (reference sequence). V was cut by 1 base and J by 7 bases, with 16 bases left in between. There are 15 residues in the CDR3. This chain's CDR3 is CATSRGKGLTSGYTF. The CDR3 DNA reads TGTGCCACCAGCAGAGGAAAGGGCTTGACGAGTGGCTACACCTTC.

This clonotype has ten or more counts. The chain links TRBV24-1 to TRBJ1-4, with D maybe TRBD1 (6 bases). Germline CDR1 reads KGHDR; CDR2 reads SFDVKD. The CDR3 runs to 12 residues. Trimming stripped 3 bases from V and 11 bases from J, with 9 bases between. The CDR3 DNA reads as TGTGCCACCAGTGATCTTACAGGGAAACTGTTTTTT. It codes for CATSDLTGKLFF.

Regarding this clonotype: The junction differs from germline at one of its ends, possibly a read error. The chain uses TRBV2 and TRBJ2-7, with D uncertain. The CDR3 runs to 13 residues. Germline CDR1 SNHLY, CDR2 FYNNEI. As DNA, the CDR3 is TGTACCAGCAGTGAAGACGGCGCCTACGAGCAGTACTTC. Translation: CTSSEDGAYEQYF.

Turning to this clonotype: A junction end diverges from the germline sequence, so it may reflect a read error. V is TRBV6-1 and J is TRBJ1-1; possibly TRBD1 for D (5 bases). The CDR3 extends over 14 amino acids. Germline V gives CDR1 MNHNS, CDR2 SASEGT. The CDR3 sequence: CATSGGASTTEALF. The CDR3 DNA reads TGTGCCACCTCGGGGGGAGCCTCTACCACTGAAGCTCTCTTT.

The chain employs TRBV7-6 and TRBJ1-6; D is uncertain. Germline CDR1 SGHVS, CDR2 FNYEAQ. V was cut by 6 bases and J by 7 bases, with 13 bases left in between. This CDR3 has 14 residues. The CDR3 nucleotides read TGTGCCAGCAGTTACTCGGACGGGAATTCACCCCTCCACTTT. Translation gives CASSYSDGNSPLHF.

This clonotype was recorded at least ten times. The chain couples TRBV7-9 to TRBJ1-1; D uncertain. The germline V and J ends were trimmed by 10 bases and 6 bases, with 9 bases remaining between them. The CDR3 length is 10 residues. Per the germline V gene, CDR1 is SEHNR and CDR2 is FQNEAQ (reference sequence). CDR3 bases: TGTGCCACCAGAGTGGCTGAAGCTTTCTTT. As protein: CATRVAEAFF.

This sequence joins TRBV2 and TRBJ1-1; D is ambiguous. The CDR3 totals 12 residues. Germline values: CDR1 SNHLY, CDR2 FYNNEI. V was shortened by 7 bases and J by 1 base, with 7 bases between the two germline ends. The CDR3 coding sequence is TGTGCCAGCACCACAGAGAACACTGAAGCTTTCTTT. Amino acid sequence: CASTTENTEAFF.

At least ten counts were recorded for this clonotype. The V gene is TRBV9, the J gene TRBJ2-1; D is possibly TRBD2 (6 bases). Germline V lookup: CDR1 SGDLS, CDR2 YYNGEE. The V end lost 2 bases, the J end lost 7 bases, and 10 bases lay between the germline ends. CDR3 length equals 13 residues. The CDR3 DNA sequence: TGTGCCAGCAGCGTCGGGACTGCGAATGAGCAGTTCTTC. Protein: CASSVGTANEQFF. The full variable domain, in which reference TRBV9 and TRBJ2-1 provide the parts outside the CDR3, is DSGVTQTPKHLITATGQRVTLRCSPRSGDLSVYWYQQSLDQGLQFLIQYYNGEERAKGNILERFSAQQFPDLHSELNLSSLELGDSALYFCASSVGTANEQFFGPGTRLTVL.

The sample holds many counts of this clonotype. The chain carries TRBV5-4 and TRBJ1-2, with D maybe TRBD1 (5 bases). With 10 bases removed from V and 0 bases from J, the gap between germline ends came to 13 bases. This CDR3 is built from 13 residues. The germline gives CDR1 SGHNT, CDR2 YYREEE (reference sequence). The CDR3 reads CAWGGISNYGYTF. CDR3 DNA: TGTGCCTGGGGGGGGATCTCTAACTATGGCTACACCTTC.

Ten or more counts support this clonotype. This chain links TRBV29-1 with TRBJ1-1; D not resolved. CDR3 length: 15 residues. Trimming took 1 base from V and 5 from J, leaving 17 bases between them. Germline V gene sequence: CDR1 SQVTM, CDR2 ANQGSEA. CDR3 protein: CSVEASSSRSTEAFF. The CDR3 DNA reads TGCAGCGTTGAAGCCTCCAGTAGCCGGAGTACTGAAGCTTTCTTT.

This clonotype occurred once. V usage is TRBV19 and J usage is TRBJ1-2, with D perhaps matching TRBD1 (6 bases). V was pared by 5 bases and J by 5 bases, with 12 bases between. The CDR3 spans 13 residues. Germline CDR1 LNHDA, CDR2 SQIVND (reference sequence). CDR3 sequence: CASSARTAYGYTF. Written as DNA, the CDR3 is TGTGCCAGTAGTGCTCGGACAGCGTATGGCTACACCTTC.

The chain recombines TRBV10-3 with TRBJ1-1; maybe TRBD1 (6 bases). Trimming cost V 10 bases and J 4 bases, with 16 bases left between them. The CDR3 spans 13 residues. CDR1 and CDR2 (germline): ENHRY, SYGVKD. The CDR3 sequence: CASELFRGTEAFF. CDR3 DNA: TGTGCCAGCGAGTTGTTCAGGGGCACTGAAGCTTTCTTT.

This clonotype was counted between two and nine times. This chain joins TRBV10-3 and TRBJ1-6, with D perhaps TRBD1 (5 bases). The CDR3 spans 15 residues. Trimming took off 2 bases at V and 7 bases at J, with 12 bases between the two ends. Germline lookup yields CDR1 ENHRY and CDR2 SYGVKD. CDR3 nucleotides: TGTGCCATCAGTGAGCGGGAGGGGCCAAATTCACCCCTCCACTTT. Translation: CAISEREGPNSPLHF.

This clonotype was recorded a few times. The genes are TRBV9 and TRBJ1-2; D unclear. V lost 0 bases and J 2 bases, leaving 11 bases between the germline ends. Germline values: CDR1 SGDLS, CDR2 YYNGEE. The CDR3 extends over 15 amino acids. The CDR3 bases are TGTGCCAGCAGCGTAGCCGGAGGTGCCAACTATGGCTACACCTTC. Translating it yields CASSVAGGANYGYTF.

On this clonotype: Compared with germline, one end of the junction differs, possibly owing to a read error. The chain recombines TRBV10-2 with TRBJ2-5, with 7 nucleotides matching TRBD2. Germline V gives CDR1 WSHSY, CDR2 SAAADI. CDR3 length: 13 amino acids. The CDR3 sequence is CATRSSGQETQYF. The CDR3 nucleotides are TGTGCCACCCGATCTAGCGGCCAAGAGACCCAGTACTTC.

There are many counts of this clonotype. The chain is built from TRBV20-1 and TRBJ2-7; 8 bases are a match to TRBD1. V lost 3 bases, J lost 3 bases, and 7 bases stayed unmatched. Germline assignment: CDR1 DFQATT and CDR2 SNEGSKA (reference sequence). The length of the CDR3 is 14 residues. The CDR3 region has the DNA TGCAGTGCTAGGGACAGGGATTTCAGCTACGAGCAGTACTTC. Translated: CSARDRDFSYEQYF.

This clonotype was observed a handful of times. Being one base from a much bigger clone, this may be a read error. The chain has TRBV12-3 or TRBV12-4 and TRBJ1-1, with a possible D match to TRBD1 (5 bases). The CDR3 runs to 13 residues. With 3 bases removed from V and 3 bases from J, the gap between germline ends came to 8 bases. The chain's CDR3 is CASSFGGDTEAFF. DNA of the CDR3: TGTGCCAGCAGTTTTGGGGGGGACACTGAAGCTTTCTTT.

This clonotype was counted a few times. The V gene is TRBV27, the J gene TRBJ1-2; D is unclear. From germline, CDR1 is MNHEY and CDR2 SMNVEV (reference sequence). V was trimmed by 2 bases and J by 8 bases, leaving 18 bases between them. This CDR3 spans 15 amino acids. The CDR3 DNA reads as TGTGCCAGCAGTTTAACGAGGGCTCGGAATCAGGGCTACACCTTC. It yields the protein CASSLTRARNQGYTF.